This T cell receptor (beta chain) was recovered during a study of blood T cell repertoires in COVID-19. Looking at the study overall: Material from acute and convalescent COVID-19 was sourced from the United States, Italy and Spain. In each case, the material was cDNA or gDNA derived from T cells, B-cell-depleted T cells, or PBMCs.

Trimming took off 5 bases at V and 15 bases at J, with 17 bases between the two ends. There are 11 residues in the CDR3. CDR1 is DFQATT and CDR2 is SNEGSKA in the germline V gene (reference sequence). In the study's own analysis: For nucleated cells, counts were estimated from reference gene primer amplification. Method: immunoSEQ multiplex PCR; TCRdb's copy keeps in-frame clones and lacks some. V, J and clone size reflect that table, while D and trimming were determined from the DNA. The data show roughly 200,000 clones, over 80% seen once. This receptor was taken from a man aged 40-49 years with acute or convalescent COVID-19. The chain has TRBV20-1 and TRBJ2-1; possible D gene TRBD2, 5 bases. Sequenced sample: peripheral blood. The CDR3 DNA follows: TGCAGTGCTCCGAGAGGGCTCGGACGGTTCTTC. This codes for CSAPRGLGRFF.